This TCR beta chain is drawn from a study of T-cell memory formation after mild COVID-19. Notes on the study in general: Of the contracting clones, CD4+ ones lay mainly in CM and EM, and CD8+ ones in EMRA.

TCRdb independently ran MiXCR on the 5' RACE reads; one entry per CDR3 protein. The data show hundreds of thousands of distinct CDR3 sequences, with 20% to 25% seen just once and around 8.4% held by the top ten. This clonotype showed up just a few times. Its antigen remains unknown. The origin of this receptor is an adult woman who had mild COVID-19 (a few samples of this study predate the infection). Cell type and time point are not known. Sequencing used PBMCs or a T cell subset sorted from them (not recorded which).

The CDR3 here is CASSELSGSTDTQYF. CDR3 nucleotide sequence: TGTGCCAGCAGTGAACTGAGCGGGAGCACAGATACGCAGTATTTT. The gene calls are TRBV2 and TRBJ2-3, with D perhaps matching TRBD2 (6 bases). V was trimmed by 2 bases and J by 0 bases, leaving 9 bases between them. CDR3 length: 15 amino acids. CDR1 is SNHLY, CDR2 FYNNEI, per germline.